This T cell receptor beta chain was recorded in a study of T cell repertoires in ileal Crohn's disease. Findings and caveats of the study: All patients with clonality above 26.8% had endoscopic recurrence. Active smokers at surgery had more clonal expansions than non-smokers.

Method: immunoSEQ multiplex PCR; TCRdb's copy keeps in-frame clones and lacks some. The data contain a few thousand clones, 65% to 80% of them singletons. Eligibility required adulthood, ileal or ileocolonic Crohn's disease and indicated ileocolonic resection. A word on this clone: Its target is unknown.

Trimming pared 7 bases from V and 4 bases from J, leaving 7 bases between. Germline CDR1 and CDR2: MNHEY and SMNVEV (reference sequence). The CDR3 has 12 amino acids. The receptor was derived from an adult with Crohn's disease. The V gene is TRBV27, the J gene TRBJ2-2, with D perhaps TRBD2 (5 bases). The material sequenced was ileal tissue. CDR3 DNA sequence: TGTGCCAGCACACGGGGCACCGGGGAGCTGTTTTTT. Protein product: CASTRGTGELFF.